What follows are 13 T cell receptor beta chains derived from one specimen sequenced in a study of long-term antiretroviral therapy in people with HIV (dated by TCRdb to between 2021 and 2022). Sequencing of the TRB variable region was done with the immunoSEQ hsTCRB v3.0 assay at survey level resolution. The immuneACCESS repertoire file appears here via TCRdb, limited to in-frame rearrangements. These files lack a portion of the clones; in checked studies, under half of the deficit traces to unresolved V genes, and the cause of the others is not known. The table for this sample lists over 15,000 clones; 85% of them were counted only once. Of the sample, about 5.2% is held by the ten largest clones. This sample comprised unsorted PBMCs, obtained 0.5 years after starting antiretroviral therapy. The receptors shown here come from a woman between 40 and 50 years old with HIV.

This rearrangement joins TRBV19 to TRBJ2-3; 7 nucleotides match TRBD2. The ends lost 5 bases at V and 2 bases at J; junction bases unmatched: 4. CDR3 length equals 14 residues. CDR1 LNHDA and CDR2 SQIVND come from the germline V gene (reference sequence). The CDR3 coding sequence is TGTGCCAGTAGTCTCGGGGGGAACACAGATACGCAGTATTTT. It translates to CASSLGGNTDTQYF.

The CDR3 is CASSPGPRGQETQYF. The CDR3 DNA reads as TGTGCCAGCAGCCCGGGACCCCGGGGCCAAGAGACCCAGTACTTC. This chain joins TRBV9 and TRBJ2-5; D could derive from TRBD1 or TRBD2 (5 bases each). Per germline, CDR1 SGDLS and CDR2 YYNGEE. Trimming took 4 bases from V and 1 from J, leaving 14 bases between them. This CDR3 contains 15 residues.

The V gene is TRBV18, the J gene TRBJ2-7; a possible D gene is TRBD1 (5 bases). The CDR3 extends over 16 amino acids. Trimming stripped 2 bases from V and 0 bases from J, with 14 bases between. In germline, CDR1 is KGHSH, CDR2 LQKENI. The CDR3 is CASSPTLTATSYEQYF. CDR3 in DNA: TGTGCCAGCTCACCAACTTTGACAGCGACCTCCTACGAGCAGTACTTC.

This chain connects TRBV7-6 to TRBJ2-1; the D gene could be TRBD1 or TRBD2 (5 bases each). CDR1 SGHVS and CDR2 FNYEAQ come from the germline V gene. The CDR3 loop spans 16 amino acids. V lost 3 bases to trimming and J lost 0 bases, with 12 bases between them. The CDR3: CASSFGTVSSYNEQFF. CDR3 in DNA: TGTGCCAGCAGCTTCGGGACCGTAAGCTCCTACAATGAGCAGTTCTTC.

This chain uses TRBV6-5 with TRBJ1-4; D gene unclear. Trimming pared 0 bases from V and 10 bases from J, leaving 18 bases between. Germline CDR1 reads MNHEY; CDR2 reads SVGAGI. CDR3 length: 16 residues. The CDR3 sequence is CASSYSFPSVAGKLFF. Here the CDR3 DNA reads TGTGCCAGCAGTTACTCTTTTCCCTCGGTGGCGGGAAAACTGTTTTTT.

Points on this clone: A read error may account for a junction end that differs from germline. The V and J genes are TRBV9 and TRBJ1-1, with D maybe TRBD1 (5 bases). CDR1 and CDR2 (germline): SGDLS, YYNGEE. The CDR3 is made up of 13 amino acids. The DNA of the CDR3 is TGTGCCAGCAGAGACCTGGGGCCAGCTCCCTTCTTGTTT. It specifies CASRDLGPAPFLF.

The CDR3 sequence: CASSLVTSGLDTQYF. The CDR3 DNA is TGTGCCAGCAGCTTAGTAACATCTGGGCTAGATACGCAGTATTTT. The chain is built from TRBV7-9 and TRBJ2-3; D remains ambiguous. Trimming stripped 1 base from V and 5 bases from J, with 13 bases between. Per the germline V gene, CDR1 is SEHNR and CDR2 is FQNEAQ (reference sequence). CDR3 length: 15 amino acids.

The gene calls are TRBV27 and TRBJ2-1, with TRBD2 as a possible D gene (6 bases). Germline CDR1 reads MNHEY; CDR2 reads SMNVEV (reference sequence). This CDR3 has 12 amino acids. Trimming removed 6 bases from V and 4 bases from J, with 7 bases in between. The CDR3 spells CASRGGYNEQFF. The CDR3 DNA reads TGTGCCAGCAGAGGAGGGTACAATGAGCAGTTCTTC.

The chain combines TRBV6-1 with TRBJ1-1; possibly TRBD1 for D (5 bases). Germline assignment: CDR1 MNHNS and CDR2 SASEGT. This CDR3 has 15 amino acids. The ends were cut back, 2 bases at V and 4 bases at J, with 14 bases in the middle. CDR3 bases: TGTGCCAGCAGTGAACGGGCAGGGAGTACCACTGAAGCTTTCTTT. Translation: CASSERAGSTTEAFF.

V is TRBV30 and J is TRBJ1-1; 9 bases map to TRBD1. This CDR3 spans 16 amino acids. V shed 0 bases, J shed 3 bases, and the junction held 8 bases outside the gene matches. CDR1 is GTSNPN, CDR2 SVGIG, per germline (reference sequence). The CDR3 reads CAWSVGQGGGDTEAFF. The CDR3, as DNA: TGTGCCTGGAGTGTGGGACAGGGAGGGGGGGACACTGAAGCTTTCTTT.

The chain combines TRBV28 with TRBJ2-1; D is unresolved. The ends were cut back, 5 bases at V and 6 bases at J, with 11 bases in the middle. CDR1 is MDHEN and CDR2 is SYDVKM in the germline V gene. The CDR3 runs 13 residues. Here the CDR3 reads CASSLSNPNEQFF. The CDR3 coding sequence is TGTGCCAGCAGTCTATCTAACCCCAATGAGCAGTTCTTC.

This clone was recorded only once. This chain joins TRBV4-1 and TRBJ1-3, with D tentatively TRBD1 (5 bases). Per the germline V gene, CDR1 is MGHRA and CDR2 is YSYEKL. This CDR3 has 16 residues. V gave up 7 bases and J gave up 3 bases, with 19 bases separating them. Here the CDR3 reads CASTTGGALGGNTIYF. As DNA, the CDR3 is TGCGCCAGCACGACCGGCGGGGCATTGGGTGGAAACACCATATATTTT.

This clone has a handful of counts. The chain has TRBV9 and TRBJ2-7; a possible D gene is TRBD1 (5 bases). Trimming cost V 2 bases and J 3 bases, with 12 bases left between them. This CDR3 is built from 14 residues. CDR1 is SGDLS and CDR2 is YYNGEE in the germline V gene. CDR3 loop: CASSVDSHSYEQYF. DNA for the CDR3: TGTGCCAGCAGCGTCGACAGTCACAGCTACGAGCAGTACTTC.